Below, 21 T cell receptor beta chains from the same sample are listed, as sequenced in a study of shared T cell receptors in the human thymus. Profiling relied on immunoSEQ multiplex PCR, and the TCRdb table lists in-frame clones only, not all of them. Of about 380,000 clones in the sample, roughly 94% were seen once. Sequenced sample: thymocytes. All receptors come from a human donor.

This clone has a single count. The chain employs TRBV21-1 and TRBJ2-1; TRBD2, the D gene given by the table, was not confirmed from the DNA. TRBV21-1 is recorded as a pseudogene. The CDR3 runs 18 residues. As DNA, the CDR3 is TGTGCCCGATGCAACCCCCCTGTAAGCTCTAGCTCCTACAATGAGCAGTTCTTC. This sequence encodes CARCNPPVSSSSYNEQFF.

The chain employs TRBV4-2 and TRBJ1-2; TRBD1 matches at 12 bases. The V segment lost 2 bases and the J segment 3 bases; nucleotides outside the gene matches: 13. Germline CDR1 and CDR2: LGHNA and YNFKEQ. The length of the CDR3 is 19 residues. CDR3: CASSQKIPGQGAGDYGYTF. The DNA for the CDR3 is TGTGCCAGCAGCCAAAAAATCCCGGGACAGGGGGCGGGAGACTATGGCTACACCTTC.

This clone was seen a single time. This sequence joins TRBV5-1 and TRBJ2-3, with 9 bases fitting TRBD2. Germline CDR1 is SGHRS and CDR2 is YFSETQ. The CDR3 is made up of 17 amino acids. Trimming cost V 4 bases and J 4 bases; bases outside gene matches: 13. The CDR3 nucleotides read TGCGCCAGCAGCCAGCCGCCTAGCGGGATCGGGCCAGATACGCAGTATTTT. The encoded protein is CASSQPPSGIGPDTQYF. Drawing the rest from reference TRBV5-1 and TRBJ2-3, the complete variable domain is KAGVTQTPRYLIKTRGQQVTLSCSPISGHRSVSWYQQTPGQGLQFLFEYFSETQRNKGNFPGRFSGRQFSNSRSEMNVSTLELGDSALYLCASSQPPSGIGPDTQYFGPGTRLTVL.

This chain connects TRBV5-4 to TRBJ2-4; D perhaps matches TRBD1 (6 bases). The germline V gene encodes CDR1 SGHNT and CDR2 YYREEE (reference sequence). V shed 4 bases and J shed 3 bases, with 20 bases lying between them. The CDR3 consists of 17 residues. CDR3 DNA: TGTGCCAGCAGCGTCCCTTCCCAGGGGAAGGGCAAAAACATTCAGTACTTC. This translates into CASSVPSQGKGKNIQYF.

V and J are TRBV19 and TRBJ1-1, with 7 nucleotides matching TRBD1. There are 14 residues in the CDR3. Germline lookup yields CDR1 LNHDA and CDR2 SQIVND (reference sequence). The ends lost 6 bases at V and 0 bases at J; junction bases unmatched: 4. CDR3 nucleotides: TGTGCCAGTAGCCGGGACAGCATGAACACTGAAGCTTTCTTT. This sequence encodes CASSRDSMNTEAFF.

The CDR3: CSVETGRDEAFF. CDR3 nucleotide sequence: TGCAGCGTTGAAACTGGGCGAGATGAAGCTTTCTTT. The V call is TRBV29-1, the J call TRBJ1-1, with D unclear. V was shortened by 2 bases and J by 7 bases, with 11 bases between the two germline ends. Germline V gene lookup returns CDR1 SQVTM and CDR2 ANQGSEA. This CDR3 contains 12 residues.

V gene TRBV30 combines with J gene TRBJ2-7; D is possibly TRBD2 (5 bases). Germline values: CDR1 GTSNPN, CDR2 SVGIG (reference sequence). V shed 3 bases and J shed 3 bases, with 24 bases lying between them. The CDR3 is 17 residues long. The CDR3 region is CAWRGPRVGEPFYEQYF. For the CDR3, the DNA is TGTGCCTGGAGAGGGCCCCGGGTCGGGGAACCCTTCTACGAGCAGTACTTC.

The CDR3 sequence is CASSHPNQGGEKLFF. The CDR3 bases are TGCGCCAGCAGCCACCCAAACCAGGGTGGGGAAAAACTGTTTTTT. The rearrangement uses TRBV4-1 and TRBJ1-4; D perhaps matches TRBD1 (5 bases). Per germline, CDR1 MGHRA and CDR2 YSYEKL. The CDR3 loop spans 15 amino acids. V lost 3 bases to trimming and J lost 8 bases, with 16 bases between them.

A remark on this clone: At the DNA level, this CDR3 is encoded by other sequences in the same sample as well. DNA of the CDR3: TGTGCCAGCAGTTTAATGGGCCTCCAGGAGACCCAGTACTTC. Its protein product is CASSLMGLQETQYF. The V gene is TRBV28, the J gene TRBJ2-5; D is ambiguous. The V gene's germline CDR1 is MDHEN and CDR2 SYDVKM. V was cut by 2 bases and J by 5 bases, with 12 bases left in between. The CDR3 contains 14 residues.

This clone was counted a few times. CDR3 in DNA: TGTGCCAGCAGCTCCCCTAGCGGGAGCTCCTACAATGAGCAGTTCTTC. The encoded protein is CASSSPSGSSYNEQFF. J is TRBJ2-1 and V is TRBV13, with 10 bases matching TRBD2. CDR1 and CDR2 from the germline V gene are PRHDT and FYEKMQ (reference sequence). V lost 4 bases to trimming and J lost 0 bases; unmatched junction nucleotides: 3. The CDR3 length is 16 residues.

V gene TRBV27 combines with J gene TRBJ2-1; 8 nucleotides line up with TRBD2. Germline V gene sequence: CDR1 MNHEY, CDR2 SMNVEV (reference sequence). The CDR3 has 21 residues. J was trimmed by 3 bases and V by 3 bases; bases with no gene match: 22. The CDR3, as DNA: TGTGCCAGCAGTTTCGGATCGGGTGGTTGGGGTAGCGGGACCCACTACAATGAGCAGTTCTTC. It is translated as CASSFGSGGWGSGTHYNEQFF.

The genes are TRBV5-4 and TRBJ2-2, with 7 positions matching TRBD2. CDR1 and CDR2 (germline): SGHNT, YYREEE (reference sequence). The CDR3 sequence is 15 residues long. J was trimmed by 5 bases and V by 4 bases; bases with no gene match: 8. The CDR3 sequence: CASSRKRDRTGELFF. The CDR3 DNA sequence: TGTGCCAGCAGCCGCAAGCGGGATCGGACCGGGGAGCTGTTTTTT.

The chain joins TRBV10-3 to TRBJ2-3, with D possibly matching TRBD1 (5 bases). Between the trimmed V and J ends, which lost 2 bases and 2 bases, there was a span of 14 bases. Germline CDR1 is ENHRY and CDR2 is SYGVKD. The CDR3 covers 16 residues. The CDR3 DNA is TGTGCCATCAGTGAGGGGCAAGGGGTCCACACAGATACGCAGTATTTT. It is translated as CAISEGQGVHTDTQYF.

The chain is built from TRBV4-2 and TRBJ2-7; 7 positions agree with TRBD1. V trimming: 1 base; J trimming: 4 bases; junction bases outside the gene matches: 7. The CDR3 runs 15 residues. Germline lookup yields CDR1 LGHNA and CDR2 YNFKEQ. In DNA form, the CDR3 reads TGTGCCAGCAGCCAAGTCGGGACAGCTCTTTACGAGCAGTACTTC. This translates into CASSQVGTALYEQYF.

Here the CDR3 reads CASSSRLAPDTGELFF. The CDR3 DNA reads as TGTGCCAGTAGTTCCCGACTAGCCCCCGACACCGGGGAGCTGTTTTTT. This rearrangement joins TRBV19 to TRBJ2-2; 7 bases line up with TRBD2. The ends lost 5 bases at V and 3 bases at J; junction bases unmatched: 9. The CDR3 runs 16 residues. The V gene's germline CDR1 is LNHDA and CDR2 SQIVND (reference sequence).

This clone is a singleton in its sample. The V call is TRBV6-5, the J call TRBJ2-2; 9 nucleotides match TRBD2. Germline V gene lookup returns CDR1 MNHEY and CDR2 SVGAGI. CDR3 length equals 14 residues. Unmatched junction bases numbered 8, after V lost 9 bases and J lost 6 bases. The CDR3 DNA reads as TGTGCCAGTAGCGGGAGAACTCAATCCGGGGAGCTGTTTTTT. This encodes CASSGRTQSGELFF.

The V and J genes are TRBV5-6 and TRBJ1-1; possible D gene TRBD1, 5 bases. Looked up from germline, CDR1 is SGHDT and CDR2 is YYEEEE. V lost 2 bases to trimming and J lost 5 bases, with 13 bases between them. The CDR3 length is 14 residues. The CDR3 coding sequence is TGTGCCAGCAGCTTTCAGGGATGGGGTACTGAAGCTTTCTTT. It yields the protein CASSFQGWGTEAFF.

The rearrangement joins TRBV6-5 to TRBJ1-1; TRBD1 matches at 9 bases. Germline assignment: CDR1 MNHEY and CDR2 SVGAGI. The CDR3 runs 15 residues. Trimming at V came to 5 bases and at J to 1 base, leaving 5 bases not matched to a gene. The DNA for the CDR3 is TGTGCCAGCAGTACCAAACAGGGGGCGAACACTGAAGCTTTCTTT. Protein product: CASSTKQGANTEAFF.

This chain uses TRBV28 with TRBJ2-7; D is possibly TRBD2 (5 bases). The CDR3 loop spans 14 amino acids. Per the germline V gene, CDR1 is MDHEN and CDR2 is SYDVKM. V shed 2 bases and J shed 6 bases, with 14 bases lying between them. DNA for the CDR3: TGTGCCAGCAGTTTACCTAGCCCAGAGGGCGAGCAGTACTTC. It is translated as CASSLPSPEGEQYF.

This rearrangement joins TRBV6-1 to TRBJ2-7; 10 bases line up with TRBD1. The CDR3 length is 12 residues. The V and J ends lost 8 bases and 7 bases, in that order; junction bases with no gene match: 5. Germline V CDR1 and CDR2: MNHNS, SASEGT. CDR3 nucleotides: TGTGCCAGCCGGGACAGGGGTAGTGAGCAGTACTTC. Its translation is CASRDRGSEQYF.

The chain carries TRBV4-3 and TRBJ1-1; D call uncertain. The CDR3 covers 14 residues. V was pared by 2 bases and J by 1 base, with 8 bases between. The germline gives CDR1 LGHNA, CDR2 YSLEER. CDR3 in amino acids: CASSQRPRNTEAFF. CDR3 in DNA: TGCGCCAGCAGCCAAAGACCCCGGAACACTGAAGCTTTCTTT.